A single sample is the source of the 9 T cell receptor beta chains below, sequenced in a study of cytomegalovirus exposure and HLA in healthy donors. Researchers ran the PCR with 60 Vbeta and 13 Jbeta primers. Repertoires were generated with immunoSEQ multiplex PCR, while TCRdb's copy carries only in-frame clones and drops some. The data hold 100,000 to 150,000 clones, with about 74% observed a single time. The specimen was PBMCs. The receptors were sampled from a woman aged 60-75 years in good health and CMV-seronegative.

The V call is TRBV11-1, the J call TRBJ2-1; D is possibly TRBD2 (6 bases). The CDR3 is made up of 15 amino acids. CDR1 and CDR2 (germline): SGHAT, FQDESV (reference sequence). Trimming removed 5 bases at V and 5 bases at J, with 16 bases between. For the CDR3, the DNA is TGTGCCAGCAGCCCGGGACTCCGCATGGACAATGAGCAGTTCTTC. Translation gives CASSPGLRMDNEQFF.

Points on this clone: One end of the junction is discordant with germline, which a read error may explain. V gene TRBV7-9 combines with J gene TRBJ1-1; 7 bases line up with TRBD1. Germline V gene lookup returns CDR1 SEHNR and CDR2 FQNEAQ (reference sequence). The CDR3 is made up of 11 amino acids. In DNA form, the CDR3 reads TGTTCCAGCAGTTTTACAGGGGTAGCTTTCTTT. Protein sequence: CSSSFTGVAFF.

The chain links TRBV7-2 to TRBJ1-6, with D possibly TRBD1 on 5 matching bases. The CDR3 length is 15 residues. Germline V lookup: CDR1 SGHTA, CDR2 FQGNSA. V lost 5 bases and J lost 1, with 9 bases in between. In DNA, the CDR3 is TGTGCCAGCAGCGGGGGGGGATCCTATAATTCACCCCTCCACTTT. Translation gives CASSGGGSYNSPLHF. The whole variable domain, remainder taken from reference TRBV7-2 and TRBJ1-6, is GAGVSQSPSNKVTEKGKDVELRCDPISGHTALYWYRQSLGQGLEFLIYFQGNSAPDKSGLPSDRFSAERTGGSVSTLTIQRTQQEDSAVYLCASSGGGSYNSPLHFGNGTRLTVT.

The gene calls are TRBV28 and TRBJ2-5, with D possibly matching TRBD1 (5 bases). The DNA end lines up better with TRBJ2-7; the J call may be wrong. The germline CDR1 and CDR2 sequences are MDHEN and SYDVKM. This CDR3 comprises 14 residues. CDR3 sequence (DNA): TGTGCCAGCCGTCCTCCGGCTAGGGGCTACGAGCAGTACTTC. Its protein product is CASRPPARGYEQYF.

J is TRBJ2-1 and V is TRBV19; 8 nucleotides agree with TRBD2. This CDR3 comprises 16 residues. Germline CDR1 LNHDA, CDR2 SQIVND (reference sequence). V lost 2 bases to trimming and J lost 3 bases; unmatched junction nucleotides: 6. Written as DNA, the CDR3 is TGTGCCAGTAGTATACTGGCGGGAGGTTTCTACAATGAGCAGTTCTTC. This codes for CASSILAGGFYNEQFF.

The V gene is TRBV19, the J gene TRBJ1-5; D is unclear. Germline CDR1 is LNHDA and CDR2 is SQIVND (reference sequence). This CDR3 has 15 amino acids. The V end was cut by 7 bases, the J end by 1 base, with 14 bases between. The CDR3 reads CASMTIGDSNQPQHF. The CDR3 coding sequence is TGTGCCAGTATGACGATAGGAGACAGCAATCAGCCCCAGCATTTT.

The rearrangement joins TRBV5-1 to TRBJ2-3; 13 nucleotides line up with TRBD2. Unmatched junction bases numbered 4, after V lost 0 bases and J lost 0 bases. Germline V CDR1 and CDR2: SGHRS, YFSETQ. The CDR3 sequence is 18 residues long. DNA for the CDR3: TGCGCCAGCAGCTTGGGGACTAGCGGGGGTGCTAGCACAGATACGCAGTATTTT. Translation: CASSLGTSGGASTDTQYF.

This chain links TRBV29-1 with TRBJ2-7, with 12 positions matching TRBD2. V lost 0 bases, J lost 1 base, and 7 bases stayed unmatched. Germline loops: CDR1 SQVTM, CDR2 ANQGSEA. The CDR3 length is 17 residues. For the CDR3, the DNA is TGCAGCGTTGAAGATAGAGGGACTAGCGGGCCTTCCTACGAGCAGTACTTC. It is translated as CSVEDRGTSGPSYEQYF.

V and J are TRBV6-5 and TRBJ2-1; 9 bases line up with TRBD2. Trimming removed 6 bases from V and 7 bases from J; junction bases left unmatched: 10. The CDR3 has 15 residues. Germline V gene lookup returns CDR1 MNHEY and CDR2 SVGAGI. CDR3: CASSPGLAIVNEQFF. For the CDR3, the DNA is TGTGCCAGCAGCCCGGGACTAGCCATCGTAAATGAGCAGTTCTTC.